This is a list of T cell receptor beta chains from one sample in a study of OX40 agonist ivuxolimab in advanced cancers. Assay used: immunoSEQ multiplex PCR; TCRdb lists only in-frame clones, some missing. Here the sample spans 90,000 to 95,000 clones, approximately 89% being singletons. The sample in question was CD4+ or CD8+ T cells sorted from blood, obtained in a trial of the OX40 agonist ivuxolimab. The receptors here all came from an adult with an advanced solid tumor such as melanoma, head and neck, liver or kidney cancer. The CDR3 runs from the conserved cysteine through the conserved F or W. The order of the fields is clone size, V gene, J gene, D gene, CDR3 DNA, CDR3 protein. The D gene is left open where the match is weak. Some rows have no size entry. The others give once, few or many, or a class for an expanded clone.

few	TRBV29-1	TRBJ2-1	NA	TGCAGCGCCCCGGACATCTCCTACAATGAGCAGTTCTTC	CSAPDISYNEQFF
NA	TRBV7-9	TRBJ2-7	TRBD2	TGTGCCAGCAGCCCAAAGGGACTAGCGGGAGACGTCGAGCAGTACTTC	CASSPKGLAGDVEQYF
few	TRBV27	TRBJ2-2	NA	TGTGCCAGCAGTCACCAGACTAGAAACACCGGGGAGCTGTTTTTT	CASSHQTRNTGELFF
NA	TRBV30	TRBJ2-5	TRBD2	TGTGCTCTAGCGGCGCAAGAGACCCAGTACTTC	CALAAQETQYF
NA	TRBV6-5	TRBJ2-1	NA	TGTGCCAGCAGTTCTAGTAACCGTGAGCAGTTCTTC	CASSSSNREQFF
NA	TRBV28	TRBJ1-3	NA	TGTGCCAGCAGCCTACAGCAGTCTGGAAACACCATATATTTT	CASSLQQSGNTIYF
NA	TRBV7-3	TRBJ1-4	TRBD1	TGTGCCAGCAGCGTACAGGGGGCCCTCTCAACTAATGAAAAACTGTTTTTT	CASSVQGALSTNEKLFF
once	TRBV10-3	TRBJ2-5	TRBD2	TGTGCCATCAGTGAAAGCGGGGAAGAGACCCAGTACTTC	CAISESGEETQYF
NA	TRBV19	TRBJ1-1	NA	TGTGCCAGTAGTCCGGGACCTACCAGGACTGAAGCTTTCTTT	CASSPGPTRTEAFF
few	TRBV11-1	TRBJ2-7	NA	TGTGCCAGCAGCTCCAAGTCCTACGAGCAGTACTTC	CASSSKSYEQYF
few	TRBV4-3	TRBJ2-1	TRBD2	TGCGCCAGCAGCCTACGCGCTAGCGGGAGGTATGAGCAGTTCTTC	CASSLRASGRYEQFF
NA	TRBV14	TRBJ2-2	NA	TGTGCCAGCAGCCAAGGAATTGCCGGGGAGCTGTTTTTT	CASSQGIAGELFF
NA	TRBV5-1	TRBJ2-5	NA	TGCGCCAGCAGCTTGGGACTAGGGCCGTCGCGTGAGACCCAGTACTTC	CASSLGLGPSRETQYF
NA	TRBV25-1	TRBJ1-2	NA	TGTGCCAGCAGTGAGGGGACCAGCTATGGCTACACCTTC	CASSEGTSYGYTF
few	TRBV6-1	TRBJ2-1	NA	TGTGCCAGCAGGCCCGGGGCGGCCTACAATGAGCAGTTCTTC	CASRPGAAYNEQFF
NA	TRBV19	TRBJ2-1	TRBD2	TGTGCCAGTAGTTTGGCGGGACTAGCGGGTTTATCGGATGAGCAGTTCTTC	CASSLAGLAGLSDEQFF
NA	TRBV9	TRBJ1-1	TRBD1	TGTGCCAGCAGCGTAGGGACAGGTGTGAACACTGAAGCTTTCTTT	CASSVGTGVNTEAFF
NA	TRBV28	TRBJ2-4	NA	TGTGCCAGCAGACCCATCGGGGAAGCCAAAAACATTCAGTACTTC	CASRPIGEAKNIQYF
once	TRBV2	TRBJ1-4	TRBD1	TGTGCCAGCAGTGAAGGCGGACAGGGGGTTGAAAAACTGTTTTTT	CASSEGGQGVEKLFF
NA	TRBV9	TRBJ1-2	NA	TGTGCCAGCAGCGAAACTACAGGCGTTCCGTATGGCTACACCTTC	CASSETTGVPYGYTF
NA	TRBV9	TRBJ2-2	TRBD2	TGTGCCAGCAGCCCGAGGGCTAGCGGAAAGAACACCGGGGAGCTGTTTTTT	CASSPRASGKNTGELFF
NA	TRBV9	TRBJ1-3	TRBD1	TGTGCCAGCAGCGCCGGGACAGCTGGAAACACCATATATTTT	CASSAGTAGNTIYF
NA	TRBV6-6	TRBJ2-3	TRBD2	TGTGCCAGCAACCGGGGGGGGTCGACAGATACGCAGTATTTT	CASNRGGSTDTQYF
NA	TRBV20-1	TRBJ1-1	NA	TGCAGTGCTAACAGGGAATATGAAGCTTTCTTT	CSANREYEAFF
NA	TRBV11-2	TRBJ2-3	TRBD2	TGTGCCAGCAGGGCACCGGGACTACTCTTAAGCACGCAGTATTTT	CASRAPGLLLSTQYF
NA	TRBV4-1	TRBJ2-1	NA	TGCGCCAGCAGCCCCGGACAGATCAGCTCCTACAATGAGCAGTTCTTC	CASSPGQISSYNEQFF
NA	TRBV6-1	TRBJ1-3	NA	TGTGCCAGCAGTGAAGTCACGGGAGGAAAAGGCTCTGGAAACACCATATATTTT	CASSEVTGGKGSGNTIYF
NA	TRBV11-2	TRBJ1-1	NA	TGTGCCAGCAGCTTAGACGACAGGACTAGAGCTTTCTTT	CASSLDDRTRAFF
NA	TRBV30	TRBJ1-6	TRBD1	TGTGCCTGGAGTGTCGTACAGGGGTATTCACCCCTCCACTTT	CAWSVVQGYSPLHF
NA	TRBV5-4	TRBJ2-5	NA	TGTGCCAGCAGCTTGTACCGGAGCGGATCTAAAGAGACCCAGTACTTC	CASSLYRSGSKETQYF
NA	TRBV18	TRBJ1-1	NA	TGTGCCAGCTCACCATCGAGGACGGCGAACACTGAAGCTTTCTTT	CASSPSRTANTEAFF
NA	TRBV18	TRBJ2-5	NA	TGTGCCAGCTCACCCTATACGGGGGCCCATGAGACCCAGTACTTC	CASSPYTGAHETQYF
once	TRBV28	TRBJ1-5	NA	TGTGCCAGCAGTTCCCCCCCCGGGGGTGAGGGTCAGCCCCAGCATTTT	CASSSPPGGEGQPQHF
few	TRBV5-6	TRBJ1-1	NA	TGTGCCAGCAGCTCGACCTGGGTGGCAGGGGACACTGAAGCTTTCTTT	CASSSTWVAGDTEAFF
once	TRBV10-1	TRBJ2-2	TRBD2	TGCGCCAGCAGTGAGTCGTTCGGGGGGATTAACACCGGGGAGCTGTTTTTT	CASSESFGGINTGELFF
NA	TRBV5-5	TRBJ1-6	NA	TGTGCCAGCAGTTCCCTGTTGGGGGTAAATTCACCCCTCCACTTT	CASSSLLGVNSPLHF
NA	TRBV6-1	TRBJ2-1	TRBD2	TGTGCCAGCAGTGGGGGGGGGACTAGCGGCTGGAATGAGCAGTTCTTC	CASSGGGTSGWNEQFF
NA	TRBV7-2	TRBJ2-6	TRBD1	TGTGCCAGCAGCTTCTTTGGGACAGCAGACTCTGGGGCCAACGTCCTGACTTTC	CASSFFGTADSGANVLTF
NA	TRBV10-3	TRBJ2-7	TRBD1	TGTGCCATCAGGAGCTCGACAGGGGGCGAGGAGCAGTACTTC	CAIRSSTGGEEQYF